This T cell receptor (beta chain) appears in the sequencing data of a study of T cells in Graves' hyperthyroidism and ophthalmopathy. General study points: The model predicted ophthalmopathy a median 6.5 months before onset. By a 13 V-J model, ophthalmopathy was set apart from stable hyperthyroidism.

Trimming stripped 4 bases from V and 0 bases from J, with 9 bases between. Germline loops: CDR1 GTSNPN, CDR2 SVGIG (reference sequence). The CDR3 totals 13 residues. Amplification targeted TCR beta CDR3 regions from RNA transcripts. During a first-round RT-PCR of the TCR CDR3, the HTBI primer set was used. One entry per CDR3 protein results from TCRdb running MiXCR on the multiplex PCR reads. In the table there are hundreds of thousands of distinct CDR3 sequences, about 15% of which are singletons. Many counts were recorded for this clonotype. Its antigen remains unknown. The chain joins TRBV30 to TRBJ1-1; maybe TRBD1 (6 bases). Sequenced material: blood. The TCR sequence derives from a woman aged 30 to 39 with Graves' hyperthyroidism that later progressed to Graves' ophthalmopathy. CDR3 DNA sequence: TGTGCCTGGATCTACAGGGTGAACACTGAAGCTTTCTTT. This codes for CAWIYRVNTEAFF.